A selection of T cell receptor beta chains follows, all from one sample in a study of graft-versus-host responses after intestinal transplantation. Profiled with immunoSEQ multiplex PCR; TCRdb holds only in-frame clones, not every one. In the table there are roughly 120,000 clones, approximately 90% of which are singletons. Their specific antigens are unknown. The starting material was unstimulated CD4+ T cells sorted from spleen or lymph node cells, obtained before intestinal transplant. The receptors come from a human donor who received an intestinal transplant. The CDR3 runs from the conserved cysteine through the conserved F or W.

>TRBV19|TRBJ1-4
CASRSGGTGGKKLFF
>TRBV5-1|TRBJ1-3
CASSLVSGNTGNTIYF
>TRBV9|TRBJ2-1
CASSGRGGTSSFKTYNEQFF
>TRBV30|TRBJ1-1
CAWSVADPGYDTEAFF
>TRBV5-1|TRBJ2-1
CASSLQSSVNEQFF
>TRBV5-4|TRBJ2-7
CASSLAASRGYSYEQYF
>TRBV2|TRBJ2-5
CASSKGWGGETQYF
>TRBV6-6|NA
CASSRGGGYEQYF
>TRBV28|TRBJ2-2
CASSLRLANTGELFF
>TRBV6-5|TRBJ2-5
CASGGQGLSETQYF
>TRBV23-1|TRBJ2-5
CASSHKGLAGGRGKETQYF
>TRBV25-1|TRBJ1-5
CASSKAPRTGGRKPQHF
>TRBV7-9|TRBJ1-4
CASSWGEGINEKLFF
>TRBV18|TRBJ2-5
CASSLTVQETQYF
>TRBV2|TRBJ1-5
CASSDLTGSNQPQHF
>TRBV4-3|TRBJ2-5
CASSLEVRETQYF
>TRBV9|TRBJ1-4
CASSTRQGTNEKLFF
>TRBV27|TRBJ1-3
CASSVRQAPGNTIYF
>TRBV5-4|TRBJ2-7
CASSPAGGRDYEQYF
>TRBV27|TRBJ2-2
CASSLYPGMDNTGELFF
>TRBV19|TRBJ2-3
CASSTNSGTSGRERTDTQYF
>TRBV6-5|TRBJ1-1
CASRASLNTEAFF
>TRBV6-5|TRBJ2-3
CASSYSIDGGTQYF
>TRBV6-5|TRBJ1-2
CASSPTGANYGYTF
>TRBV11-2|TRBJ2-5
CASSGQRGQETQYF
>TRBV11-2|TRBJ2-5
CASSLGRLAMAQETQYF
>TRBV25-1|TRBJ2-5
CASSEYPEETQYF
>TRBV6-6|TRBJ2-5
CASSSGTRETQYF
>TRBV14|TRBJ2-3
CASSRTSGSTDTQYF
>TRBV25-1|TRBJ1-2
CASSEAGLGYGYTF
>TRBV5-4|TRBJ2-7
CASSLSATSYEQYF
>TRBV5-4|TRBJ2-7
CASSLGAGGDEQYF
>TRBV29-1|TRBJ2-5
CSARQGSVETQYF
>TRBV7-2|TRBJ1-1
CASSLRGTLNTEAFF
>TRBV4-3|TRBJ2-3
CASSQDGTGLTNTQYF
>TRBV9|TRBJ2-6
CASSVAGSGANVLTF
>TRBV7-3|TRBJ2-3
CASSPPGTDTQYF
>TRBV2|TRBJ1-1
CASIRGEAFF
>TRBV28|TRBJ1-3
CASTGGGKGNTIYF
>TRBV2|TRBJ2-7
CASSVALSSYEQYF
>TRBV7-9|TRBJ1-2
CASSLGPQGYYGYTF
>TRBV21-1|TRBJ1-1
CASSNRAEAFF
>TRBV4-1|TRBJ1-2
CASSQVAYYGYTF
>TRBV30|TRBJ1-2
CAGSRVYGYTF
>TRBV19|TRBJ2-7
CASSSGSEQYF
>TRBV4-2|TRBJ2-7
CASSSSGRAFYEQYF
>TRBV6-6|TRBJ2-3
CASTLAGVDTQYF
>TRBV14|TRBJ1-4
CASSQVPGVGEKLFF